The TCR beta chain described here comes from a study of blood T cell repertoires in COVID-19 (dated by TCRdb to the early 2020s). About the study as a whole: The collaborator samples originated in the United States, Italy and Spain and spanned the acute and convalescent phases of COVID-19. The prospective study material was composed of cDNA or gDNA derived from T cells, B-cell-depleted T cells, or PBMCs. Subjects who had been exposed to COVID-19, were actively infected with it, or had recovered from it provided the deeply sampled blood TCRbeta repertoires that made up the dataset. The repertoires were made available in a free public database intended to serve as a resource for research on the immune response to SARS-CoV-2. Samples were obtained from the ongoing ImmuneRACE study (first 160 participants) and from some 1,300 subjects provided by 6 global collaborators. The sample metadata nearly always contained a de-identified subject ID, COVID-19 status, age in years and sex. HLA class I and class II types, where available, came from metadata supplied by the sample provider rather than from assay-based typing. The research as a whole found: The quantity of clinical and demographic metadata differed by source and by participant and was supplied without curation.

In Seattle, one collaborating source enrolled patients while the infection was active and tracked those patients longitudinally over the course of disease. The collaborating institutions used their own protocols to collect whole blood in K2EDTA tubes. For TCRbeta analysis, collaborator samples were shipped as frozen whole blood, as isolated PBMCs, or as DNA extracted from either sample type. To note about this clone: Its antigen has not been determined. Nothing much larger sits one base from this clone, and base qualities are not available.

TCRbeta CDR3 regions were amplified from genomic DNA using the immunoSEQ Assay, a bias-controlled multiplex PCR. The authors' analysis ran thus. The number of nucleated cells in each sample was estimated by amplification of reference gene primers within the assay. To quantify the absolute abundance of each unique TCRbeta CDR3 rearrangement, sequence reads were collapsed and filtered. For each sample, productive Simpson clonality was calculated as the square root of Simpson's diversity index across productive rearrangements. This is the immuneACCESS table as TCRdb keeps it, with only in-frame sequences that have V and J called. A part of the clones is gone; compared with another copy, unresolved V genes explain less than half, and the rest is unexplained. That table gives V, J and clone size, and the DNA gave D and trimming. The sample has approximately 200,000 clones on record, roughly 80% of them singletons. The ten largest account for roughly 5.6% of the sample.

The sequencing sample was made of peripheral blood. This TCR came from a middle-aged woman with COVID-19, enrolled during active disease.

The DNA is TGTGCCAGCAGCTTACGACTAGCGGGGGTCTGGGAGTTCTTC. Its translation reads: CASSLRLAGVWEFF. The chain uses TRBV7-2 and TRBJ2-1, with 12 bases aligning to TRBD2. The CDR3 covers 14 residues, taking in both the cysteine and the phenylalanine. Only the CDR3 part of the read is kept: 42 bases, read in frame from the first base. CDR1 and CDR2 are drawn from the germline V gene: SGHTA, FQGNSA. From V the trimming removes 2 bases and from J it removes 14 bases, while the gene matches leave 7 bases of the junction unaccounted for.